Listed below are T cell receptor beta chains from one sample, sequenced in a study of T-cell memory formation after mild COVID-19. TCRdb passed the 5' RACE reads through MiXCR, listing each CDR3 protein once. The repertoire holds more than 300,000 distinct CDR3 sequences, with 14% as singletons. Sample: PBMCs or a T cell subset sorted from them (not recorded which). These receptors all stem from a man between 18 and 29 years old who had mild COVID-19 (a few samples of this study predate the infection). Cell type and time point are not known. The CDR3 runs from the conserved cysteine through the conserved F or W. The order of the fields is J gene, D gene, V gene, clone size, CDR3 protein, CDR3 DNA. D genes are given only for firm matches. Clone size is shown for a subset of rows, as once, few, many or a class of expanded clone.

>TRBJ2-5|TRBD2|TRBV6-5|few
CASSYGLAGQETQYF
TGTGCCAGCAGTTACGGGCTAGCGGGCCAAGAGACCCAGTACTTC
>TRBJ2-5|.|TRBV7-2|few
CATSWGYQETQYF
TGTGCCACCTCGTGGGGGTACCAAGAGACCCAGTACTTC
>TRBJ2-5|.|TRBV5-1|few
CASSWGLETQYF
TGCGCCAGCAGCTGGGGCCTGGAGACCCAGTACTTC
>TRBJ1-2|.|TRBV6-5|few
CASSPSTGPGYGYTF
TGTGCCAGCAGTCCCTCTACAGGGCCTGGCTATGGCTACACCTTC
>TRBJ2-6|TRBD2|TRBV5-1|.
CASSLGLAGPSGANVLTF
TGCGCCAGCAGCCTCGGACTAGCGGGGCCTTCTGGGGCCAACGTCCTGACTTTC
>TRBJ2-1|TRBD2|TRBV4-1|many
CASSQEAAGGPGEQFF
TGCGCCAGCAGCCAAGAGGCAGCGGGGGGGCCTGGTGAGCAGTTCTTC
>TRBJ2-7|.|TRBV25-1|.
CASSGIRSHYEQYF
TGTGCCAGCAGTGGGATACGGTCTCATTACGAGCAGTACTTC
>TRBJ2-2|.|TRBV2|.
CASSERSPRGELFF
TGTGCCAGCAGTGAAAGGTCCCCTAGGGGGGAGCTGTTTTTT
>TRBJ1-4|.|TRBV7-9|once
CASSLRREDEKLFF
TGTGCCAGCAGTCTCCGGAGGGAAGATGAAAAACTGTTTTTT
>TRBJ2-7|.|TRBV10-2|.
CASSAGFYEQYF
TGCGCCAGCAGTGCCGGATTTTACGAGCAGTACTTC
>TRBJ1-2|.|TRBV12-3/TRBV12-4|few
CASSPGVHGYTF
TGTGCCAGCAGTCCAGGGGTTCATGGCTACACCTTC
>TRBJ1-4|.|TRBV15|many
CATSPRTGEKLFF
TGTGCCACCAGTCCGAGGACGGGAGAAAAACTGTTTTTT
>TRBJ2-4|TRBD2|TRBV20-1|few
CSALGGAAKNIQYF
TGCAGTGCTCTCGGGGGGGCGGCCAAAAACATTCAGTACTTC
>TRBJ1-6|.|TRBV7-2|.
CASSLLGRNNSPIHF
TGTGCCAGCAGCTTATTGGGGAGAAATAATTCACCCATCCACTTT
>TRBJ1-1|.|TRBV7-9|.
CASSQRRVNTEAFF
TGTGCCAGCAGCCAGAGACGGGTGAACACTGAAGCTTTCTTT
>TRBJ2-7|.|TRBV6-1|.
CASSRDKGTSSYEQYF
TGTGCCAGCAGTCGGGACAAGGGAACAAGCTCCTACGAGCAGTACTTC
>TRBJ1-1|.|TRBV4-1|few
CASSQSMHSEAFF
TGCGCCAGCAGCCAAAGTATGCATTCTGAAGCTTTCTTT
>TRBJ1-1|.|TRBV12-3/TRBV12-4|few
CASRGVQGTPGAFF
TGTGCCAGCAGGGGGGTTCAGGGGACCCCGGGAGCTTTCTTT
>TRBJ2-3|TRBD2|TRBV7-2|few
CASSPFGGAGGTDTQYF
TGTGCCAGCAGCCCGTTCGGAGGAGCGGGAGGCACAGATACGCAGTATTTT
>TRBJ1-1|.|TRBV27|few
CASSSNGGQPNTEAFF
TGTGCCAGCAGCTCAAACGGGGGACAACCGAACACTGAAGCTTTCTTT
>TRBJ1-5|TRBD1|TRBV6-1|few
CASSEIMGRQGLAQPQHF
TGTGCCAGCAGTGAGATTATGGGGAGACAGGGGTTAGCTCAGCCCCAGCATTTT
>TRBJ2-1|.|TRBV5-1|many
CASSTGLSNQQFF
TGCGCCAGCAGCACAGGACTATCCAATCAGCAGTTCTTC
>TRBJ1-2|.|TRBV29-1|.
CSVDRNPNYGYTF
TGCAGCGTCGACAGGAATCCTAACTATGGCTACACCTTC
>TRBJ2-1|TRBD1|TRBV7-3|.
CASSPGQGRYNEQFF
TGTGCCAGCAGCCCGGGACAGGGGAGATACAATGAGCAGTTCTTC
>TRBJ2-7|.|TRBV7-6|.
CASSQTQGYEQYF
TGTGCCAGCAGTCAAACCCAAGGCTACGAGCAGTACTTC
>TRBJ1-2|.|TRBV6-2/TRBV6-3|.
CASSRSSTGGYTF
TGTGCCAGCAGTCGATCGTCTACGGGGGGCTACACCTTC
>TRBJ2-1|TRBD2|TRBV20-1|.
CSARTGGPSYNEQFF
TGCAGTGCTAGAACGGGGGGGCCCTCCTACAATGAGCAGTTCTTC
>TRBJ2-4|TRBD1|TRBV4-1|.
CASSVGQGATKNIQYF
TGCGCCAGCAGCGTGGGACAGGGGGCGACCAAAAACATTCAGTACTTC
>TRBJ2-5|TRBD1|TRBV6-1|.
CASSRDLGTVQETQYF
TGTGCCAGCAGCCGAGATTTGGGGACAGTCCAAGAGACCCAGTACTTC
>TRBJ1-1|.|TRBV24-1|.
CATKPRGGTEAFF
TGTGCCACTAAACCAAGGGGTGGAACTGAAGCTTTCTTT
>TRBJ1-6|.|TRBV6-4|few
CASSDSEGTYNSPLHF
TGTGCCAGCAGTGACTCTGAGGGAACCTATAATTCACCCCTCCACTTT
>TRBJ1-5|.|TRBV24-1|.
CATSDPSNQPQHF
TGTGCCACCAGTGATCCGAGCAATCAGCCCCAGCATTTT
>TRBJ2-1|.|TRBV30|.
CAWSTGPSSYNEQFF
TGTGCCTGGAGTACAGGGCCGAGCTCCTACAATGAGCAGTTCTTC